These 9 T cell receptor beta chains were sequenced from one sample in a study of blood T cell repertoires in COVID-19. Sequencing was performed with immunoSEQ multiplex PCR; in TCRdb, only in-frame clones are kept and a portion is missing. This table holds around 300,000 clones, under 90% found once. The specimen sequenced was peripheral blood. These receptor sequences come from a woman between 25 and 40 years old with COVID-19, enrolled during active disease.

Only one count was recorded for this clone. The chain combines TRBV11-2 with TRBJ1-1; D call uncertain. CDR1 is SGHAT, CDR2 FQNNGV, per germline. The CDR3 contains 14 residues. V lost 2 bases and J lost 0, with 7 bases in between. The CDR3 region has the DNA TGTGCCAGCAGCTTAACAATTATGAACACTGAAGCTTTCTTT. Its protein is CASSLTIMNTEAFF.

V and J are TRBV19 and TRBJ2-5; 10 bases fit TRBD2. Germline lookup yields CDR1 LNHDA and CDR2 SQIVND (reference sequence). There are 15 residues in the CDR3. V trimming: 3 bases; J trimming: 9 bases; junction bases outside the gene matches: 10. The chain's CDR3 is CASSIASGGQGAQYF. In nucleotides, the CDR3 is TGTGCCAGTAGTATCGCTAGCGGGGGCCAGGGGGCCCAGTACTTC.

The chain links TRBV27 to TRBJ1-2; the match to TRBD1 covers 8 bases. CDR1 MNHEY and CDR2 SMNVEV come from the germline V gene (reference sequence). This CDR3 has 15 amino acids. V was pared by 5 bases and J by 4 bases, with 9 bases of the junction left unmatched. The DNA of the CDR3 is TGTGCCAGCAGTCCGCGGGACAGGCCGATCTATGGCTACACCTTC. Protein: CASSPRDRPIYGYTF.

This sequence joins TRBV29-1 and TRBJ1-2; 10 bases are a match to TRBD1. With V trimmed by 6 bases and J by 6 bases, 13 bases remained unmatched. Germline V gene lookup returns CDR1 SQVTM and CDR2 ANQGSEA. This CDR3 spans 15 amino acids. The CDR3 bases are TGCAGCGTACCGAGGGGACAGGGGAGAGTGGATGGCTACACCTTC. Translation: CSVPRGQGRVDGYTF. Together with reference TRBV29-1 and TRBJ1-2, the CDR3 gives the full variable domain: SAVISQKPSRDICQRGTSLTIQCQVDSQVTMMFWYRQQPGQSLTLIATANQGSEATYESGFVIDKFPISRPNLTFSTLTVSNMSPEDSSIYLCSVPRGQGRVDGYTFGSGTRLTVV.

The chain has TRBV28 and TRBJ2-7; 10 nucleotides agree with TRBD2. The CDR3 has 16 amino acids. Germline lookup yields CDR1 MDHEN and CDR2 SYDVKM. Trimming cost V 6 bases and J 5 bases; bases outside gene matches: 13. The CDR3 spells CASRQNLAGVGNEQYF. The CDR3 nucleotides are TGTGCCAGCAGACAAAACCTAGCGGGAGTAGGCAACGAGCAGTACTTC.

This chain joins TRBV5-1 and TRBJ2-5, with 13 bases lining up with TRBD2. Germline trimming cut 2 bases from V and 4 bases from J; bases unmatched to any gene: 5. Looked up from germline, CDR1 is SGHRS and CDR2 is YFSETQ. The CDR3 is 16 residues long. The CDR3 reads CASSFPGTSGIETQYF. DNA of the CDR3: TGCGCCAGCAGCTTTCCAGGGACTAGCGGGATAGAGACCCAGTACTTC.

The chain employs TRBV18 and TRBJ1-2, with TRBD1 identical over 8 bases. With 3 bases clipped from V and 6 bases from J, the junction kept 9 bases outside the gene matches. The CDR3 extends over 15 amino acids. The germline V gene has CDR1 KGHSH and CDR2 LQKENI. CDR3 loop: CASSPNGQGMNGYTF. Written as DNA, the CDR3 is TGTGCCAGCTCACCCAATGGACAGGGAATGAATGGCTACACCTTC.

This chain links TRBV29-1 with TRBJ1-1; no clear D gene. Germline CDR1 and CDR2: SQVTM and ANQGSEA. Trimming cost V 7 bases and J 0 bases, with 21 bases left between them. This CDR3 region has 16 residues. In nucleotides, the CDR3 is TGCAGCGCCCTCCCCTTCACCGGGAGCATGAACACTGAAGCTTTCTTT. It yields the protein CSALPFTGSMNTEAFF.

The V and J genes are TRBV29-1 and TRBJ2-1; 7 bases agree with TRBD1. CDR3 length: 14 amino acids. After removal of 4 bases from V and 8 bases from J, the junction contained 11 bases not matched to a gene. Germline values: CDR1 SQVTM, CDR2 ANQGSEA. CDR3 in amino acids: CSVGIRQGFHEQFF. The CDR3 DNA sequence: TGCAGCGTTGGGATCCGACAGGGATTCCATGAGCAGTTCTTC.